Listed below are T cell receptor beta chains from one sample, sequenced in a study of blood T cell repertoires in COVID-19. Profiling relied on immunoSEQ multiplex PCR, and the TCRdb table lists in-frame clones only, not all of them. The profile shows a few hundred thousand clones, 85% of them singletons. Sequencing input: peripheral blood. These receptors all come from a woman younger than 30 with acute or convalescent COVID-19. Each CDR3 is given with its conserved first and last residue. The D gene is left open where the match is weak. Rows give clone size only sometimes, using once, few, many, or a class for an expanded clone.

>TRBJ1-2|TRBV5-6|TRBD1|-
CASSWGQNNYGYTF
TGTGCCAGCAGCTGGGGACAGAACAACTATGGCTACACCTTC
>TRBJ1-2|TRBV20-1|-|-
CSAFTGYGYTF
TGCAGTGCTTTCACAGGGTACGGCTACACCTTC
>TRBJ2-7|TRBV10-3|TRBD1|-
CAIRRQGEGHEQYF
TGTGCCATCAGGCGACAGGGGGAGGGCCACGAGCAGTACTTC
>TRBJ1-6|TRBV5-4|TRBD1|-
CASSSSRDRVQNSPLHF
TGTGCCAGCAGCTCGAGCCGGGACAGGGTGCAAAATTCACCCCTCCACTTT
>TRBJ2-4|TRBV12-5|-|-
CASGLGQTGNIQYF
TGTGCTAGTGGTTTGGGACAAACAGGGAACATTCAGTACTTC
>TRBJ1-5|TRBV6-5|-|-
CASSPTDSNQPQHF
TGTGCCAGCAGCCCGACAGATAGCAATCAGCCCCAGCATTTT
>TRBJ2-5|TRBV19|-|-
CASSQGSVETQYF
TGTGCCAGTTCACAGGGTTCGGTAGAGACCCAGTACTTC
>TRBJ1-1|TRBV10-2|-|-
CASSDPSGNTEAFF
TGCGCCAGCAGTGACCCCTCGGGGAACACTGAAGCTTTCTTT
>TRBJ1-5|TRBV5-5|TRBD1|-
CASSVSGTGSNQPQHF
TGTGCCAGCAGCGTAAGCGGGACAGGGAGCAATCAGCCCCAGCATTTT
>TRBJ1-2|TRBV6-5|TRBD1|-
CASSLTGLYGYTF
TGTGCCAGCAGTTTGACAGGGCTCTATGGCTACACCTTC
>TRBJ2-5|TRBV7-3|TRBD2|few
CASSRGGEETQYF
TGTGCCAGCAGCCGTGGGGGGGAGGAGACCCAGTACTTC
>TRBJ2-3|TRBV7-2|TRBD2|-
CASSFLLAGTDTQYF
TGTGCCAGCAGCTTTTTGTTAGCGGGTACAGATACGCAGTATTTT
>TRBJ1-6|TRBV9|-|-
CASSVGSSYNSPLHF
TGTGCCAGCAGCGTCGGTAGCTCCTATAATTCACCCCTCCACTTT
>TRBJ2-3|TRBV6-4|TRBD1|-
CASSAGTGSTDTQYF
TGTGCCAGCAGTGCCGGGACAGGTAGCACAGATACGCAGTATTTT
>TRBJ2-3|TRBV7-2|TRBD2|-
CASSLLWAGAGTDTQYF
TGTGCCAGCAGCCTTTTATGGGCGGGAGCCGGCACAGATACGCAGTATTTT
>TRBJ1-1|TRBV7-4|-|-
CASSLRGVNTEAFF
TGTGCCAGCAGCTTACGGGGGGTGAACACTGAAGCTTTCTTT
>TRBJ2-4|TRBV5-5|-|-
CASTVAGLAKNIQYF
TGTGCCAGCACAGTCGCTGGACTAGCCAAAAACATTCAGTACTTC
>TRBJ2-6|TRBV5-4|TRBD1|-
CASSSLTGPTGANVLTF
TGTGCCAGCAGCTCCTTGACAGGGCCAACTGGGGCCAACGTCCTGACTTTC
>TRBJ2-7|TRBV5-1|-|-
CASSAAGPYEQYF
TGCGCCAGCAGCGCTGCAGGGCCCTACGAGCAGTACTTC
>TRBJ2-5|TRBV6-4|-|-
CASSVLETQYF
TGTGCCAGCAGTGTCTTAGAGACCCAGTACTTC
>TRBJ1-2|TRBV5-4|-|-
CASSLSRVPYGYTF
TGTGCCAGCAGCTTGTCCAGGGTCCCCTATGGCTACACCTTC
>TRBJ1-5|TRBV10-1|TRBD1|few
CASSTDRSGPQHF
TGCGCCAGCAGTACGGACAGGTCAGGGCCCCAGCATTTT
>TRBJ2-3|TRBV7-9|TRBD1|-
CASSLMTGGDTDTQYF
TGTGCCAGCAGCTTGATGACAGGGGGCGACACAGATACGCAGTATTTT
>TRBJ1-1|TRBV2|-|-
CASRTTGNTEAFF
TGTGCCAGCAGAACGACAGGGAACACTGAAGCTTTCTTT
>TRBJ2-3|TRBV5-4|-|-
CASSWRRGLADTQYF
TGTGCCAGCAGCTGGAGGCGGGGTCTGGCAGATACGCAGTATTTT
>TRBJ2-1|TRBV6-5|TRBD2|-
CASSLASGLYNEQFF
TGTGCCAGCAGTCTCGCTAGCGGGCTTTACAATGAGCAGTTCTTC
>TRBJ1-5|TRBV19|TRBD1|-
CASSLGQGLGQPQHF
TGTGCCAGTAGCCTGGGACAGGGGTTGGGCCAGCCCCAGCATTTT
>TRBJ2-1|TRBV2|TRBD1|-
CASSGTGDEQFF
TGTGCCTCCTCGGGAACAGGGGATGAGCAGTTCTTC